This paragraph covers one T cell receptor (beta chain) sequence. The clone's antigen remains unknown. A junction boundary mismatches the germline segment, possibly from a read error. This entry comes from a study of blood T cells in healthy people across ages (dated by TCRdb to the mid-2010s). Broadly, across the study: In model experiments, template switching captured about one uniquely barcoded TCR beta cDNA molecule for every two T cells. Four age groups were formed from the donors: young (average approximately 15 years), middle-aged (approximately 39), aged (roughly 59) and long-lived (less than 85). For two donors (one aged 18 to 29 and one aged 80 or older), the study analyzed two additional independent replicas of 1 million unique cDNA reads from the same blood draw. The study measured age-related changes in TCR beta repertoire diversity using deep sequencing normalized with unique cDNA molecular identifiers.

Library preparation was by 5' RACE. The sequencing machine was an Illumina HiSeq 2500. The second PCR ran for roughly 6 to 11 cycles and used a J-beta primer mix along with a sample-barcoded 5' primer. A template-switch 5' adaptor carrying 12 random nucleotides introduced a unique molecular identifier onto each TCR beta cDNA molecule. Each sample yielded at least 2.5 million CDR3-containing paired-end reads. The Mint cDNA synthesis kit, primed by a TRBC-specific oligonucleotide, was used to synthesize first-strand cDNA from all RNA. Following uracil-DNA glycosylase treatment, a first 18-cycle PCR with universal primers M1SS and BC2_uni_R was performed on all cDNA. Turning to the authors' computational methods: For normalization, 1 million high-quality reads were randomly selected from each sample, with every read carrying a distinct molecular identifier. Reads with shared molecular identifiers were discarded instead of being binned into consensus sequences. CDR3 identification, clonotype clustering and error correction used MiTCR with a Q25 quality threshold and the strictest error-elimination algorithm. Lower-bound total TCR beta diversity was estimated with a nonparametric unseen species model using Euler transformation. The raw public reads went through TCRdb reprocessing: fastp at Q25, MiXCR clone calling, in-frame beta chains kept. Every CDR3 protein is listed once, alongside the most common genes and DNA of its rows. The V and J calls were not made by the authors but by TCRdb's processing. This sample gives more than 1,000,000 distinct CDR3 sequences in total; around 27% of them show up just once. Around 0.75% of the sample is held by the ten biggest clonotypes.

The donors were about 40 Caucasian individuals from Russia, aged roughly 6 to 100 years, who were systemically healthy. About 9.6 milliliters of peripheral blood were collected from each donor into EDTA-treated Vacutainer tubes. PBMCs were isolated by Ficoll-Paque density-gradient centrifugation, with at least 6 million obtained per sample. Trizol reagent was used to extract total RNA from PBMCs, with at least 6 micrograms per sample. Naive CD45RAhigh/CD27high T cell percentages were measured by flow cytometry on a PBMC aliquot from every donor. Results and caveats for the whole study, not just this receptor: Estimates of total diversity based on one million sequenced T cells were considered lower bounds and underestimates. Conclusive comparison of naive and antigen-experienced compartments was prevented by the profiling of bulk unsorted PBMCs. Observed TCR beta diversity per million T cells fell roughly linearly with age, and a significant reduction was already apparent by age roughly 41. Observed TCR beta diversity correlated strongly with the percentage of naive T cells measured by flow cytometry. Compared with the aged group, more naive CD4+ T cells, fewer expanded clones and increased TCR diversity were shown by the long-lived group, suggesting age selection. Because donor CMV infection status was unknown, age-related changes in expanded clonotypes were potentially confounded.

These data were likewise used in another study, on T cells of mothers and their children. As described in the second report: The donors were nine systemically healthy Caucasian individuals, made up of three mothers and their six children. cDNA synthesis consumed the entire amount of extracted RNA, loaded at approximately 1.6 ug RNA in each 15 ul reaction. Sample barcodes and 2-4 random nucleotides were added via the M1S primer in the second PCR. Over 10 million TCR beta CDR3 reads came from each mother, compared with roughly 2.8 million reads from each child. Thymic selection similarly shapes TCR recombination output in related and unrelated pairs, with minor effect from inherited differences. Normalized repertoire overlap was always slightly but never significantly higher in related than unrelated mother-child pairs. With a sensitivity of about 100 clones per million clonotypes, no persistent microchimeric T cell clones were detected. In the study, deep NGS was used to compare the TCR beta repertoires of mothers and children, and features distinguishing related mother-child pairs from unrelated individuals were sought. The mean age was about 38 +/- 4 years for the mothers and approximately 11 +/- 4 years for the children. After adapters were ligated using NEBNext reagents, the libraries underwent 100+100 nt paired-end sequencing on an Illumina HiSeq 2000. To prevent cross-contamination, the mother and child libraries were prepared one month apart and sequenced in separate runs. Each donor had between 500,000 and 2,000,000 distinct TCR beta clonotypes identified. Naive TCR beta clonotypes were estimated from low-frequency clonotypes matched to each donor's FACS-determined naive share, without sorting.

The TCR sequence derives from a girl aged 2 to 10 in good health. The sample consisted of blood.

CDR3 reads: CASILPTSRQGLPYEQCF. The base sequence is TGTGCCAGCATCTTGCCTACGTCTCGACAGGGCCTACCCTACGAGCAGTGCTTC. The chain employs TRBV7-9 and TRBJ2-7; the junction holds 7 bases that match TRBD1. The CDR3 has 18 amino acids, counting the end cysteine and phenylalanine. The only DNA kept is the CDR3, 54 bases in frame from the first base. Based on the germline V gene (reference sequence), the CDR1 and CDR2 sequences are SEHNR and FQNEAQ.